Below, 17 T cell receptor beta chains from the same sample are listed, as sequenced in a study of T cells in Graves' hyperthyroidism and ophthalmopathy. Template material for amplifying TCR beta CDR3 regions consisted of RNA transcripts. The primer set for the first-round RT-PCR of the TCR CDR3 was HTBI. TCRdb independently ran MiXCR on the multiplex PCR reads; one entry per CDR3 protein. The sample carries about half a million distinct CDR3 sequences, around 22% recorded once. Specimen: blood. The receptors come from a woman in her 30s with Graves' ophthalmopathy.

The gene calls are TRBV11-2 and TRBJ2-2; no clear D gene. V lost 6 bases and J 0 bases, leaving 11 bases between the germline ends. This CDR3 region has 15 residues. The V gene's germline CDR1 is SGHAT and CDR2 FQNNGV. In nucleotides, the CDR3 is TGTGCCAGCAGTCCTTCGGCGGCGAACACCGGGGAGCTGTTTTTT. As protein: CASSPSAANTGELFF.

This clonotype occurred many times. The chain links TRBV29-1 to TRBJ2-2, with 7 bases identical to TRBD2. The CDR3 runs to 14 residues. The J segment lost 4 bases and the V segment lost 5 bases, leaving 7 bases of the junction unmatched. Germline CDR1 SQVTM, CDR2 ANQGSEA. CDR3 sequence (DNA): TGCAGCGTTAGGTTGGGAGGGGCCACCGGGGAGCTGTTTTTT. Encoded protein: CSVRLGGATGELFF.

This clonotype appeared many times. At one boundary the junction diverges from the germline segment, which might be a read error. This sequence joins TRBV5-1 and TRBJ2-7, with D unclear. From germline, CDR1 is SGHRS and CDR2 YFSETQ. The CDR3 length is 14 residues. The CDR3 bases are TGTGCCAGCAGTCCCGGGCCGAGCTCCTACGAGCAGTACTTC. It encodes CASSPGPSSYEQYF.

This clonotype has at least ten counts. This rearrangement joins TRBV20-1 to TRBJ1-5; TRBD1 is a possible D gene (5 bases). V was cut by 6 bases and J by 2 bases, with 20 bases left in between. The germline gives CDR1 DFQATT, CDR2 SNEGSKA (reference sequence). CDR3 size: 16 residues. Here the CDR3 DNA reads TGCAGTGCAAGGATTTGGGACGAAGGGGGCAATCAGCCCCAGCATTTT. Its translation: CSARIWDEGGNQPQHF.

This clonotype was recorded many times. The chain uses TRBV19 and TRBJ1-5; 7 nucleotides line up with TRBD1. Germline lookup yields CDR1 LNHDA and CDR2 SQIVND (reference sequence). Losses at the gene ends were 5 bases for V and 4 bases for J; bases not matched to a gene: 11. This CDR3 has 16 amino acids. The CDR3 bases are TGTGCCAGTAGTCCCTCGGGACAGCAAACGAATCAGCCCCAGCATTTT. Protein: CASSPSGQQTNQPQHF.

As DNA, the CDR3 is TGTGCCAGTAGTCCCAGACAGGGGGCGGGGGGGGCCAACGTCCTGACTTTC. Protein: CASSPRQGAGGANVLTF. V is TRBV19 and J is TRBJ2-6; the match to TRBD1 covers 10 bases. V trimming: 5 bases; J trimming: 4 bases; junction bases outside the gene matches: 8. Germline V lookup: CDR1 LNHDA, CDR2 SQIVND (reference sequence). This CDR3 is built from 17 residues.

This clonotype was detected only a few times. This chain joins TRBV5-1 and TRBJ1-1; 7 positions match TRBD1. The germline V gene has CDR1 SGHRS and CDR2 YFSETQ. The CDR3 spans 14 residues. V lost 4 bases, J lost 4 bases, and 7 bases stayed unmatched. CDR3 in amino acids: CASSMWDSSTEAFF. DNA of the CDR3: TGCGCCAGCAGCATGTGGGACAGCTCCACTGAAGCTTTCTTT.

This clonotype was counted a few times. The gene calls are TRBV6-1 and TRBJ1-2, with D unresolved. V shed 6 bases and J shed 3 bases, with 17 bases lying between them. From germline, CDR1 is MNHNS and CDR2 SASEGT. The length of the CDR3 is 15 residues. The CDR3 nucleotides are TGTGCCAGCAGCCCCAGACGGACCCAGGACTATGGCTACACCTTC. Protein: CASSPRRTQDYGYTF.

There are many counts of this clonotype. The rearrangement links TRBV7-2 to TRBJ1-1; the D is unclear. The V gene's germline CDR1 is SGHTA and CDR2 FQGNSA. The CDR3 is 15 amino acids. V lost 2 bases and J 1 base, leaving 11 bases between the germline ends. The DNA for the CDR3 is TGTGCCAGCAGCTTATCTGGGCTAGGGAACACTGAAGCTTTCTTT. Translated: CASSLSGLGNTEAFF.

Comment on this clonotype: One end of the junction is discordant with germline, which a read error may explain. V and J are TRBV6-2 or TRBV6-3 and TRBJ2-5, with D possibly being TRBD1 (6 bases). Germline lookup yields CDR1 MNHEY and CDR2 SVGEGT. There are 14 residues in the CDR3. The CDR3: CAISSRDTQETLYF. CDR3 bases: TGTGCCATCAGTTCCCGGGACACCCAAGAGACCCTGTACTTC.

As DNA, the CDR3 is TGTGCCAGCAGTTATGGGAAGGCCGGGCGGGACACTGAAGCTTTCTTT. Its protein is CASSYGKAGRDTEAFF. The V and J genes are TRBV6-2 or TRBV6-3 and TRBJ1-1; no reliable D call. The germline V gene has CDR1 MNHEY and CDR2 SVGEGT. The CDR3 length is 16 residues. Trimming took 3 bases from V and 3 from J, leaving 17 bases between them.

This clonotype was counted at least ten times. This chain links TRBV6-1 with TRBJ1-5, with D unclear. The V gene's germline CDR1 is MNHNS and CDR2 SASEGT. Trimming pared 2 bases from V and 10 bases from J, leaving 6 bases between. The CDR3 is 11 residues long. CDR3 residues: CASSEYIPQHF. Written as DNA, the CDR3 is TGTGCCAGCAGTGAATACATTCCCCAGCATTTT.

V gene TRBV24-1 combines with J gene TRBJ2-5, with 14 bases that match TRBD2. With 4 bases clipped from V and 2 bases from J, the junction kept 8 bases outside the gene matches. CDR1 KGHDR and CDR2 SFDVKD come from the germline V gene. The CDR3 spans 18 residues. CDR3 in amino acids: CATSDHGTSGSGQETQYF. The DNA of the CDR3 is TGTGCCACCAGTGACCATGGGACTAGCGGGAGTGGGCAAGAGACCCAGTACTTC.

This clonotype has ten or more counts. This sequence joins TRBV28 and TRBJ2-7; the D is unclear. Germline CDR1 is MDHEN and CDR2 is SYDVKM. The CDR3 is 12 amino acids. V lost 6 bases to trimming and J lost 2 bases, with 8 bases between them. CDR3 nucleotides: TGTGCCAGCAGCTCGGGCCCCTACGAGCAGTACTTC. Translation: CASSSGPYEQYF.

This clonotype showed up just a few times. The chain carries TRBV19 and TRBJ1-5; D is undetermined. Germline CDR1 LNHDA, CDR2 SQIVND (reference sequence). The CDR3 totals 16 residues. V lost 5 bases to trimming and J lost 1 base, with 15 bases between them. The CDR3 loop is CASSVRLSSSNQPQHF. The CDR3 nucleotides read TGTGCCAGTAGTGTGAGGTTATCGTCGAGCAATCAGCCCCAGCATTTT.

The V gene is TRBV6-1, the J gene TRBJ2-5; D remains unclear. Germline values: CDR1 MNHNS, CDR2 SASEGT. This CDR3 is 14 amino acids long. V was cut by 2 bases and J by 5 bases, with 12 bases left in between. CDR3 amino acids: CASSEPITLETQYF. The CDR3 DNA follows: TGTGCCAGCAGTGAACCGATCACGTTGGAGACCCAGTACTTC.

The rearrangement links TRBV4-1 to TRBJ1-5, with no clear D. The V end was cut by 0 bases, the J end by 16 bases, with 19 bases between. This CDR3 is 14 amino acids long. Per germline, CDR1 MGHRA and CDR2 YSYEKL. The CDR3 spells CASSQDLEGGNRHF. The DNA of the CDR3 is TGCGCCAGCAGCCAAGATCTGGAAGGTGGAAATCGTCATTTT.